This entry is about one TCR beta chain. This clone was recorded only once. The antigen it recognizes is unknown. The input lacks base qualities; no much larger clone sits a single base away. CDR1 and CDR2 are read off the germline V gene as SGHTA and FQGNSA. From the cysteine through the phenylalanine, the CDR3 covers 15 amino acids. The DNA shown is the 45-base CDR3, in frame from base 1. Clipping removes 6 bases from V and 6 bases from J, with 11 as the unmatched junction base count. The collaborating institutions used their own protocols to collect whole blood in K2EDTA tubes. For TCRbeta analysis, collaborators shipped samples in one of three forms: frozen whole blood, isolated PBMCs, or DNA extracted from either of those sample types. These data originate in a study of blood T cell repertoires in COVID-19 (TCRdb year 2020). With regard to the full study: Samples from collaborators originated in the United States, Italy and Spain and spanned both the acute and convalescent phases of COVID-19. The prospective study material was composed of cDNA or gDNA derived from T cells, B-cell-depleted T cells, or PBMCs. Deeply sampled blood TCRbeta repertoires from subjects exposed to, actively infected with, or recovered from COVID-19 were included in the dataset. The repertoires were made available in a free public database intended to serve as a resource for research on the immune response to SARS-CoV-2. Samples were obtained from the ongoing ImmuneRACE study (first 160 participants) and from 1,254 subjects provided by 6 global collaborators. Nearly every sample came with metadata listing a de-identified subject ID, COVID-19 status, age in years and sex. Where available, HLA class I and class II types were taken from metadata supplied by the sample provider and were not determined by assay-based typing. General study outcomes and caveats: The amount of clinical and demographic metadata varied by source and participant and was provided uncurated.

The immunoSEQ Assay, a bias-controlled multiplex PCR, was used to amplify TCRbeta CDR3 regions from genomic DNA. Per the authors' processing: Within the assay, amplification of reference gene primers was used to estimate how many nucleated cells each sample contained. Sequence reads were collapsed and filtered to measure the absolute abundance of every unique TCRbeta CDR3 rearrangement. Productive Simpson clonality was computed per sample as the square root of Simpson's diversity index over productive rearrangements. The table was pulled from immuneACCESS by TCRdb, which kept in-frame rearrangements only. Such tables lose some clones; where checked, under half of the loss comes from unresolved V genes, and the rest has no known cause. That table supplies the V and J calls and clone size; D and trimming were determined from the DNA. The sample yields 60,000 to 90,000 clones; about 74% were counted once. 2.5% to 3% of the sample is held by the ten biggest clonotypes.

This TCR derives from a human donor with acute or convalescent COVID-19. The donor label of this sample is uncertain. This receptor chain uses TRBV7-2 and TRBJ1-2; a stretch of 9 junction bases matches TRBD1. The specimen sequenced was peripheral blood. Here is the DNA: TGTGCCAGCAGTCCCTACCGGGACAGGGACAATGGCTACACCTTC. This yields the protein CASSPYRDRDNGYTF.